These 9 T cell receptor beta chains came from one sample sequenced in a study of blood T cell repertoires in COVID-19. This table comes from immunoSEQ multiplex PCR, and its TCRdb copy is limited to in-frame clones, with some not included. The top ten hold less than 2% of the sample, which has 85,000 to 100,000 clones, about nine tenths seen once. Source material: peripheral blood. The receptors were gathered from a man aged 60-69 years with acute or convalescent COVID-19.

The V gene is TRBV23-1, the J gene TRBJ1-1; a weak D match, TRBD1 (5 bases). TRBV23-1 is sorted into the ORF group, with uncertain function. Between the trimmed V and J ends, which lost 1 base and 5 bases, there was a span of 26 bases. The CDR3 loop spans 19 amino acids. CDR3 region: CASSQFRPREASLETEAFF. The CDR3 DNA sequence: TGCGCCAGCAGTCAATTCAGGCCCAGGGAAGCTAGTCTGGAAACTGAAGCTTTCTTT.

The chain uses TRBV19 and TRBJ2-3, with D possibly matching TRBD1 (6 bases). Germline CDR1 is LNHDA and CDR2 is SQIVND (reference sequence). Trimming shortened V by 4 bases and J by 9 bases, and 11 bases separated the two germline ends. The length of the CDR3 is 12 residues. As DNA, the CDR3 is TGTGCCAGTAGTACCACAGGGCCGACGCAGTATTTT. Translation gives CASSTTGPTQYF.

CDR3 loop: CASSGIQGGGYTF. The CDR3 region has the DNA TGTGCCAGCAGCGGGATTCAGGGGGGTGGCTACACCTTC. The gene calls are TRBV28 and TRBJ1-2; 7 bases agree with TRBD1. Germline V gene sequence: CDR1 MDHEN, CDR2 SYDVKM. The CDR3 sequence is 13 residues long. V was clipped by 6 bases and J by 7 bases; unmatched bases: 8.

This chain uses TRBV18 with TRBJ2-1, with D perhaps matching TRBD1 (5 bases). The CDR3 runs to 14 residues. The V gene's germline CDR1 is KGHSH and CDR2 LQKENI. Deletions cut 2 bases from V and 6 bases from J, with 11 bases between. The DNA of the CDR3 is TGTGCCAGCTCACCAGGGGCCCAGGTCAATGAGCAGTTCTTC. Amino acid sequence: CASSPGAQVNEQFF.

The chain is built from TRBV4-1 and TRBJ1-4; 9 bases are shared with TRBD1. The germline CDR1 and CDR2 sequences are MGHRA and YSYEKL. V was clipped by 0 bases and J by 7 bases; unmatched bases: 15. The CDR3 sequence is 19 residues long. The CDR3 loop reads CASSQDRLRDRVRGEKLFF. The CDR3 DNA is TGCGCCAGCAGCCAAGATAGGCTTCGGGACAGGGTAAGGGGTGAAAAACTGTTTTTT.

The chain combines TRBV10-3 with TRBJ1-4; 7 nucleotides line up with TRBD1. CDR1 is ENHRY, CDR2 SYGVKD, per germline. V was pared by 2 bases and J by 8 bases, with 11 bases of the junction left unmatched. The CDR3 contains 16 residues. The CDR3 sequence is CAISERTGVEEEKLFF. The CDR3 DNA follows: TGTGCCATCAGTGAGAGAACAGGGGTGGAGGAGGAAAAACTGTTTTTT.

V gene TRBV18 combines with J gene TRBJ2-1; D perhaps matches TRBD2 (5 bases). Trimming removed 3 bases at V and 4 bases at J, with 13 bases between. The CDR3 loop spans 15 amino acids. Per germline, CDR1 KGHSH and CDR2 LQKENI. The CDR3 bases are TGTGCCAGCTCACCTCAACGTGGGGAGTACAATGAGCAGTTCTTC. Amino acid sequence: CASSPQRGEYNEQFF.

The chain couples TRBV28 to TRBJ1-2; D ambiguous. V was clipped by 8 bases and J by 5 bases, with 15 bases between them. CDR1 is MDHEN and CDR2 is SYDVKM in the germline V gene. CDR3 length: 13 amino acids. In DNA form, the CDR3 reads TGTGCCAGCGGTAGTCAGGCCCCTTATGGCTACACCTTC. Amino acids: CASGSQAPYGYTF.

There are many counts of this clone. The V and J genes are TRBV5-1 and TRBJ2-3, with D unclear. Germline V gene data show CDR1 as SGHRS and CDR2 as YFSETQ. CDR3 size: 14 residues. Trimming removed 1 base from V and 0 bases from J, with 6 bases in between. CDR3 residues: CASSLTASTDTQYF. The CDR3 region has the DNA TGCGCCAGCAGCTTGACAGCTAGCACAGATACGCAGTATTTT.